The 5 T cell receptor beta chains in this list originate from one sample, sequenced in a study of Ad26.COV2.S vaccination and SARS-CoV-2 variants. Treatment here: approximately 18 received Ad26.COV2.S at low or high dose, single or two shots; 5 received placebo; per-sample allocation not given. Each sample was drawn 63 days after the first injection (of vaccine or placebo). Repertoires were generated with immunoSEQ multiplex PCR, while TCRdb's copy carries only in-frame clones and drops some. The sample includes 430,000 or so clones, around 90% of them seen just once. The sequences come from peripheral blood, collected in a trial of Ad26.COV2.S vaccine versus placebo. The origin of the receptors is a person between 18 and 59 years old who received the Ad26.COV2.S COVID-19 vaccine or a placebo.

The rearrangement joins TRBV27 to TRBJ1-2; a possible D gene is TRBD1 (6 bases). The V and J ends lost 2 bases and 4 bases respectively, with 14 bases between them. The CDR3 length is 15 residues. CDR1 is MNHEY and CDR2 is SMNVEV in the germline V gene (reference sequence). Here the CDR3 reads CASSLTIQGSYGYTF. CDR3 in DNA: TGTGCCAGCAGTTTAACGATTCAGGGGAGCTATGGCTACACCTTC.

The rearrangement uses TRBV29-1 and TRBJ2-1; 9 bases are shared with TRBD1. V lost 4 bases to trimming and J lost 6 bases; unmatched junction nucleotides: 10. This CDR3 region has 15 residues. The germline V gene has CDR1 SQVTM and CDR2 ANQGSEA. The CDR3 here is CSVAITGQGFNEQFF. CDR3 sequence (DNA): TGCAGCGTTGCAATTACGGGACAGGGTTTCAATGAGCAGTTCTTC.

The chain combines TRBV28 with TRBJ1-6, with 10 bases lining up with TRBD1. V shed 5 bases and J 8 bases; nucleotides not matched to a gene: 6. Germline V gene sequence: CDR1 MDHEN, CDR2 SYDVKM. The CDR3 sequence is 15 residues long. CDR3 in DNA: TGTGCCAGCAGTGGGGACAGGGGATTGGATTCACCCCTCCACTTT. It translates to CASSGDRGLDSPLHF.

On this clone itself: Other nucleotide sequences in the sample specify the same CDR3. The chain has TRBV6-5 and TRBJ1-5; D ambiguous. The CDR3 is 13 amino acids. Trimming took 0 bases from V and 5 from J, leaving 5 bases between them. From germline, CDR1 is MNHEY and CDR2 SVGAGI. The CDR3 DNA sequence: TGTGCCAGCAGTTACTCCGGGTATCAGCCCCAGCATTTT. Its protein product is CASSYSGYQPQHF.

The V call is TRBV6-6, the J call TRBJ2-7; D is undetermined. The V end lost 6 bases, the J end lost 4 bases, and 10 bases lay between the germline ends. The CDR3 sequence is 12 residues long. Germline V gives CDR1 MNHNY, CDR2 SVGAGI (reference sequence). The CDR3 bases are TGTGCCAGCAGCCCCGTGGCTTACGAGCAGTACTTC. It translates to CASSPVAYEQYF.